Presented here are 3 T cell receptor beta chains from one specimen sequenced in a study of cytomegalovirus exposure and HLA in healthy donors. Primers for the PCR totalled 60 Vbeta and 13 Jbeta. Data came from immunoSEQ multiplex PCR; TCRdb stores just in-frame clones and leaves some out. The sample comprises more than 95,000 clones, over 65% of which are singletons, and 20% rests with the top ten. Sequenced: PBMCs. The receptors derive from a young man in good health and CMV-seropositive.

This chain joins TRBV5-4 and TRBJ2-5; a possible D gene is TRBD2 (6 bases). The CDR3 has 17 amino acids. CDR1 is SGHNT, CDR2 YYREEE, per germline (reference sequence). V was pared by 5 bases and J by 5 bases, with 25 bases between. The CDR3: CASRMGLPGTGEETQYF. CDR3 bases: TGTGCCAGCAGGATGGGGCTCCCGGGAACGGGGGAGGAGACCCAGTACTTC.

The chain employs TRBV4-2 and TRBJ2-3, with TRBD2 matching 10 bases. This CDR3 is built from 16 residues. Unmatched junction bases numbered 9, after V lost 0 bases and J lost 9 bases. Germline loops: CDR1 LGHNA, CDR2 YNFKEQ. This chain's CDR3 is CASSQEGSGGAETQYF. Here the CDR3 DNA reads TGTGCCAGCAGCCAAGAGGGGAGCGGGGGGGCTGAAACGCAGTATTTT.

The chain has TRBV2 and TRBJ1-1; maybe TRBD1 (6 bases). Germline values: CDR1 SNHLY, CDR2 FYNNEI. CDR3 length: 14 amino acids. The ends were cut back, 10 bases at V and 0 bases at J, with 15 bases in the middle. The CDR3 here is CATTGTFMNTEAFF. The CDR3 DNA follows: TGTGCCACCACAGGGACCTTCATGAACACTGAAGCTTTCTTT.